The following is a T cell receptor (beta chain) sequence with its context. Its target is not known. This sample is drawn from a study of OX40 agonist ivuxolimab in advanced cancers. Clones were sequenced by immunoSEQ multiplex PCR, and TCRdb holds only the in-frame ones, with some missing. This table holds 70,000 to 95,000 clones, about 94% found once. The germline gives CDR1 LNHDA, CDR2 SQIVND (reference sequence). This CDR3 contains 13 residues. V lost 11 bases, J lost 4 bases, and 8 bases stayed unmatched. Study-level results: Clonal expansion was seen in CD4+ and CD8+ blood T cells by week 6 at 0.1 to 3.0 mg/kg. More expanded clones were seen, on average, in CD8+ T cells than in CD4+.

Autoimmune disease history or systemic immunosuppression meant exclusion. The receptor comes from an adult with an advanced solid tumor such as melanoma, head and neck, liver or kidney cancer. The source was CD4+ or CD8+ T cells sorted from blood, collected in a trial of the OX40 agonist ivuxolimab. V gene TRBV19 combines with J gene TRBJ1-5; the match to TRBD1 covers 7 bases. Here the CDR3 reads CASFSGGNQPQHF. CDR3 nucleotides: TGTGCCTCCTTTTCAGGGGGTAATCAGCCCCAGCATTTT.